Included here is one TCR beta chain sequence, with context. Followed longitudinally, the Seattle patients had been enrolled during active infection. This specimen belongs to a study of blood T cell repertoires in COVID-19. Overall study: The United States, Italy and Spain provided the acute and convalescent COVID-19 samples. The analysed material was cDNA or gDNA that came from T cells, B-cell-depleted T cells, or PBMCs.

Sequencing used immunoSEQ multiplex PCR; TCRdb keeps in-frame clones, though not all of them. This sample has under 300,000 clones, with roughly 89% found just once. The TCR comes from a woman aged 55 to 70 with COVID-19, enrolled during active disease. Sequencing input: peripheral blood.

This CDR3 is CASRNRAGYSPLHF. The CDR3 bases are TGTGCCAGCAGAAACAGGGCAGGTTATTCACCCCTCCACTTT. This chain uses TRBV21-1 with TRBJ1-6; the D call of TRBD1 is as the table states it, not checked on the DNA. TRBV21-1 is a recognized pseudogene. The CDR3 runs to 14 residues.